A selection of T cell receptor beta chains follows, all from one sample in a study of human T cells and chemical hapten exposure. TCRdb reprocessed the RACE reads with MiXCR, giving one entry per CDR3 protein. Among 84,000 or so distinct CDR3 sequences, roughly 10% were seen once, and the ten largest hold approximately 2.3%. The source was whole blood, collected in connection with sensitization to the hapten diphenylcyclopropenone (DPC). The receptors stem from a woman aged 25 to 45 with alopecia areata. Some clones in this sample may be carry-over from other donors' samples. CDR3s include the opening cysteine and the closing phenylalanine or tryptophan. The D gene is left open where the match is weak. Not all rows give a size; the values are once, few, many and, for expanded clones, a class.

>many|TRBJ1-2|.|13|TRBV28
CASKQGLRYGYTF
TGTGCCAGCAAACAGGGTCTACGCTATGGCTACACCTTC
>many|TRBJ2-5|.|14|TRBV4-2
CASSQGDFQETQYF
TGTGCCAGCAGCCAAGGGGACTTCCAAGAGACCCAGTACTTC
>many|TRBJ2-7|.|12|TRBV4-1
CASSQAQGGQYF
TGCGCCAGCAGCCAAGCCCAGGGGGGGCAGTACTTC
>few|TRBJ1-3|TRBD1|17|TRBV18
CASSPKQGAHSGNTIYF
TGTGCCAGCTCACCAAAGCAGGGGGCCCACTCTGGAAACACCATATATTTT
>few|TRBJ2-1|TRBD2|16|TRBV18
CASSPGGAGVRNEQFF
TGTGCCAGCTCACCCGGTGGAGCGGGAGTACGGAATGAGCAGTTCTTC
>few|TRBJ2-1|.|15|TRBV3-2
CASSQGSGGMNEQFF
TGTGCCAGCAGCCAAGGGTCCGGGGGGATGAATGAGCAGTTCTTC
>many|TRBJ2-2|.|15|TRBV6-6
CASTTRGLDTGELFF
TGTGCCAGCACCACCCGGGGCTTGGACACCGGGGAGCTGTTTTTT
>many|TRBJ1-2|.|13|TRBV18
CASSPGVGYGYTF
TGTGCCAGCTCACCAGGGGTCGGCTATGGCTACACCTTC
>many|TRBJ2-7|TRBD2|15|TRBV7-9
CASSATSGSTYEQYF
TGTGCCAGCAGCGCGACTAGCGGGAGTACCTACGAGCAGTACTTC
>.|TRBJ1-3|.|14|TRBV12-3/TRBV12-4
CASSPQVFGNTIYF
TGTGCCAGCAGCCCCCAGGTCTTTGGAAACACCATATATTTT
>.|TRBJ1-4|TRBD1|12|TRBV28
CAGGGGAEKLFF
TGTGCCGGAGGGGGCGGGGCAGAAAAACTGTTTTTT
>few|TRBJ2-2|.|12|TRBV12-3/TRBV12-4
CASRGPNSELFF
TGTGCCAGCAGGGGACCTAATTCGGAGCTGTTTTTT
>many|TRBJ1-6|.|14|TRBV30
CAWNRGPLESPLHF
TGTGCCTGGAATCGGGGGCCCTTAGAGTCACCCCTCCACTTT
>.|TRBJ2-7|TRBD1|14|TRBV11-2
CASSRQGDSYEQYF
TGTGCCAGCAGCCGACAGGGGGACTCCTACGAGCAGTACTTC
>few|TRBJ2-7|.|14|TRBV3-1
CASSRGGRDYEQYF
TGTGCCAGCAGCCGGGGTGGAAGGGACTACGAGCAGTACTTC
>.|TRBJ2-2|.|15|TRBV9
CASSVAQRLTGELFF
TGTGCCAGCAGCGTCGCACAGAGACTCACCGGGGAGCTGTTTTTT
>many|TRBJ2-3|.|12|TRBV20-1
CSGRRVTDTQYF
TGCAGTGGAAGGAGGGTCACAGATACGCAGTATTTT
>many|TRBJ1-1|.|13|TRBV6-2/TRBV6-3
CASSYSADTEAFF
TGTGCCAGCAGTTACTCTGCTGACACTGAAGCTTTCTTT
>.|TRBJ1-1|.|13|TRBV5-1
CASSLVLNTEAFF
TGCGCCAGCAGCTTGGTTCTGAACACTGAAGCTTTCTTT
>few|TRBJ1-2|.|12|TRBV28
CASSGTGYGYTF
TGTGCCAGCAGTGGAACAGGTTATGGCTACACCTTC
>few|TRBJ1-3|.|12|TRBV28
CASSFPGNTIYF
TGTGCCAGCAGTTTCCCCGGAAACACCATATATTTT
>few|TRBJ2-2|.|14|TRBV28
CASNEPQITGELFF
TGTGCCAGCAATGAGCCGCAGATCACCGGGGAGCTGTTTTTT
>many|TRBJ2-3|.|15|TRBV9
CASSAPSGLTDTQYF
TGTGCCAGCAGCGCCCCATCGGGGCTTACAGATACGCAGTATTTT
>.|TRBJ2-2|TRBD2|13|TRBV20-1
CSASREAGGELFF
TGCAGTGCTAGCCGGGAGGCAGGCGGGGAGCTGTTTTTT
>.|TRBJ1-6|.|15|TRBV7-8
CASSPPPSYNSPLHF
TGTGCCAGCAGCCCACCCCCGTCCTATAATTCACCCCTCCACTTT
>many|TRBJ2-1|TRBD2|14|TRBV29-1
CSVFSWREGDEQFF
TGCAGCGTCTTCTCCTGGCGGGAGGGGGATGAGCAGTTCTTC
>many|TRBJ2-3|TRBD2|15|TRBV11-3
CASSPSGARTDTQYF
TGTGCCAGCAGCCCTAGCGGGGCGCGCACAGATACGCAGTATTTT
>many|TRBJ2-1|.|14|TRBV6-1
CASRETGSFHEQFF
TGTGCCAGCAGGGAGACAGGATCGTTCCATGAGCAGTTCTTC
>many|TRBJ2-1|TRBD2|13|TRBV10-2
CASTNVREGEQFF
TGCGCCAGCACTAACGTTAGGGAGGGTGAGCAGTTCTTC
>many|TRBJ1-1|.|14|TRBV6-2/TRBV6-3
CASSLTAGGTEAFF
TGTGCCAGCAGTCTTACAGCCGGCGGCACTGAAGCTTTCTTT
>many|TRBJ1-2|.|14|TRBV29-1
CSVTDTGRNYGYTF
TGCAGCGTTACTGACACCGGCCGAAACTATGGCTACACCTTC
>few|TRBJ2-1|TRBD2|15|TRBV5-6
CASSLRGGSLIEQFF
TGTGCCAGCAGCTTGCGGGGCGGGAGTTTGATTGAGCAGTTCTTC
>.|TRBJ1-2|.|14|TRBV27
CASKPAGYAEGYTF
TGTGCCAGCAAACCGGCAGGGTACGCTGAGGGCTACACCTTC
>many|TRBJ2-1|TRBD2|17|TRBV7-6
CASSLLASGQPRGEQFF
TGTGCCAGCAGCCTTCTCGCTAGCGGACAACCGAGGGGAGAGCAGTTCTTC
>few|TRBJ1-1|TRBD1|16|TRBV20-1
CSARHRDRGSNTEAFF
TGCAGTGCTAGGCACCGGGACAGGGGATCCAACACTGAAGCTTTCTTT
>many|TRBJ2-7|.|12|TRBV28
CASSLKDYEQYF
TGTGCCAGCAGTTTAAAGGACTACGAGCAGTACTTC
>many|TRBJ2-7|.|16|TRBV7-2
CASKRTVAQGSYEQYF
TGTGCCAGCAAGAGGACCGTGGCACAGGGCTCCTACGAGCAGTACTTC
>.|TRBJ2-1|.|16|TRBV9
CASSVDGVGIYNEQFF
TGTGCCAGCAGCGTAGACGGGGTCGGGATCTACAATGAGCAGTTCTTC
>few|TRBJ2-1|TRBD2|17|TRBV18
CASSPGIAGALSYEQFF
TGTGCCAGCTCACCGGGTATAGCGGGGGCTCTTAGTTATGAGCAGTTCTTC
>many|TRBJ1-3|.|14|TRBV30
CAWKAGIAGNTIYF
TGTGCCTGGAAGGCAGGGATCGCTGGAAACACCATATATTTT
>.|TRBJ2-7|.|13|TRBV6-6
CASSSNGFYEQYF
TGTGCCAGCAGTTCCAACGGCTTTTACGAGCAGTACTTC
>many|TRBJ2-2|TRBD1|15|TRBV7-3
CASSLQGAQYGELFF
TGTGCCAGCAGCTTACAGGGGGCTCAGTACGGGGAGCTGTTTTTT
>.|TRBJ2-5|.|16|TRBV4-1
CASSHLLGTFEETQYF
TGCGCCAGCAGCCACCTCCTGGGTACATTTGAAGAGACCCAGTACTTC
>few|TRBJ1-1|.|13|TRBV6-6
CASSWEENTEAFF
TGTGCCAGCAGTTGGGAGGAGAACACTGAAGCTTTCTTT
>many|TRBJ2-1|TRBD2|11|TRBV2
CASSQLAGGFF
TGTGCCAGCAGTCAGCTAGCGGGGGGGTTCTTC
>.|TRBJ2-5|TRBD2|15|TRBV7-6
CASSRREAGTETQYF
TGTGCCAGCAGCAGGCGGGAGGCAGGGACAGAGACCCAGTACTTC
>.|TRBJ2-3|.|14|TRBV28
CASSFSGAEDTQYF
TGTGCCAGCAGCTTCTCAGGGGCCGAAGATACGCAGTATTTT
>.|TRBJ2-1|TRBD2|15|TRBV13
CASSSERGGLGEQFF
TGTGCCAGCAGCTCCGAGCGGGGGGGCCTTGGTGAGCAGTTCTTC
>.|TRBJ2-5|.|14|TRBV4-1
CASSLDTVQGTQYF
TGCGCCAGCAGCCTCGATACCGTACAGGGGACCCAGTACTTC
>.|TRBJ1-1|TRBD1|10|TRBV28
CASSSGDRVF
TGTGCCAGCAGTTCCGGCGACAGGGTCTTT
>.|TRBJ1-2|.|14|TRBV10-3
CAITAARGGYGYTF
TGTGCCATCACCGCGGCGCGTGGAGGCTATGGCTACACCTTC
>.|TRBJ1-1|.|15|TRBV10-3
CAISDFSRSNTEAFF
TGTGCCATCAGTGATTTCTCTCGGTCGAACACTGAAGCTTTCTTT
>.|TRBJ2-2|.|13|TRBV29-1
CSVEVVVTGELFF
TGCAGCGTTGAAGTCGTGGTGACGGGGGAGCTGTTTTTT
>many|TRBJ2-7|TRBD1|16|TRBV13
CASSPTPTGIFNEQYF
TGTGCCAGCAGCCCTACCCCGACAGGGATATTCAACGAGCAGTACTTC
>.|TRBJ2-1|.|13|TRBV7-2
CASSLLRLREQFF
TGTGCCAGCAGCTTATTAAGGCTCCGTGAGCAGTTCTTC
>many|TRBJ2-7|.|14|TRBV18
CASSPDRQKYEQYF
TGTGCCAGCTCACCAGACCGGCAGAAATACGAGCAGTACTTC
>many|TRBJ2-3|TRBD2|16|TRBV5-1
CASSLALAGAADTQYF
TGCGCCAGCAGCCTGGCACTAGCGGGAGCAGCAGATACGCAGTATTTT
>.|TRBJ1-5|.|12|TRBV14
CASSQVVQPQHF
TGTGCCAGCAGCCAAGTCGTTCAGCCCCAGCATTTT
>many|TRBJ1-2|.|13|TRBV30
CAWRRAIRYGYTF
TGTGCCTGGAGACGGGCGATTCGCTATGGCTACACCTTC
>few|TRBJ1-5|.|13|TRBV28
CATLREGNQPQHF
TGTGCCACCCTCCGGGAGGGCAATCAGCCCCAGCATTTT